Below are 20 T cell receptor beta chains sequenced from a single sample in a study of blood T cell repertoires in COVID-19. Method: immunoSEQ multiplex PCR; TCRdb's copy keeps in-frame clones and lacks some. The sample holds 220,000 or so clones; approximately 84% are singletons and the top ten take approximately 2.6%. The source material was peripheral blood. The receptor source for this set is a man aged 50-60 years who had recovered from COVID-19.

The chain combines TRBV5-1 with TRBJ2-7, with D possibly TRBD1 on 7 matching bases. The CDR3 totals 14 residues. V gave up 0 bases and J gave up 5 bases, with 12 bases separating them. Germline loops: CDR1 SGHRS, CDR2 YFSETQ. This CDR3 is CASSLDGRGDEQYF. DNA of the CDR3: TGCGCCAGCAGCTTGGATGGCAGGGGGGACGAGCAGTACTTC.

V is TRBV5-1 and J is TRBJ2-2, with D possibly TRBD2 on 6 matching bases. Germline V gives CDR1 SGHRS, CDR2 YFSETQ. The CDR3 consists of 15 residues. Trimming shortened V by 6 bases and J by 2 bases, and 14 bases separated the two germline ends. For the CDR3, the DNA is TGCGCCAGCACCCCCCTAGCGAAAAACACCGGGGAGCTGTTTTTT. Residues: CASTPLAKNTGELFF.

A few counts support this clone. The chain combines TRBV5-1 with TRBJ1-3; D possibly corresponds to TRBD1 (6 bases). Germline-derived CDR1 and CDR2 are SGHRS and YFSETQ. Deletions cut 0 bases from V and 3 bases from J, with 13 bases between. The CDR3 extends over 16 amino acids. CDR3 bases: TGCGCCAGCAGCTTGGGCGGACAGTCCTTTGGAAACACCATATATTTT. This gives the protein CASSLGGQSFGNTIYF.

Turning to this clone: In the same sample, other DNA sequences code for this CDR3. The V gene is TRBV3-1 (or the pseudogene TRBV3-2), the J gene TRBJ1-1, with a tentative D call TRBD1 (6 bases). V was trimmed by 6 bases and J by 5 bases, leaving 7 bases between them. CDR1 LGHDT and CDR2 YNNKEL come from the germline V gene (reference sequence). This CDR3 has 11 amino acids. CDR3 amino acids: CASRGGTEAFF. The DNA of the CDR3 is TGTGCCAGCAGAGGGGGTACTGAAGCTTTCTTT.

This chain connects TRBV28 to TRBJ2-6, with 7 bases identical to TRBD1. V dropped 6 bases and J dropped 3; count of bases not matched to a gene: 8. Germline CDR1 reads MDHEN; CDR2 reads SYDVKM. This CDR3 spans 16 amino acids. The CDR3 here is CASSPGQAGGANVLTF. The CDR3 DNA sequence: TGTGCCAGCAGCCCAGGACAGGCTGGTGGGGCCAACGTCCTGACTTTC.

V gene TRBV19 combines with J gene TRBJ1-2, with TRBD1 identical over 9 bases. The CDR3 is made up of 15 amino acids. Germline values: CDR1 LNHDA, CDR2 SQIVND (reference sequence). V shed 4 bases and J 8 bases; nucleotides not matched to a gene: 11. The CDR3, as DNA: TGTGCCAGTAGTAACCAAAACAGGGGGCCGTCAGGCTACACCTTC. Amino acids: CASSNQNRGPSGYTF.

Turning to this clone: Other DNA sequences in this specimen translate into the identical CDR3. The chain links TRBV28 to TRBJ2-7, with D unclear. Trimming removed 4 bases from V and 3 bases from J, with 4 bases in between. Germline CDR1 is MDHEN and CDR2 is SYDVKM. The length of the CDR3 is 11 residues. In nucleotides, the CDR3 is TGTGCCAGCAGTTCCCTCTACGAGCAGTACTTC. This gives the protein CASSSLYEQYF.

The chain uses TRBV28 and TRBJ2-7; TRBD2 aligns across 16 bases. The germline V gene encodes CDR1 MDHEN and CDR2 SYDVKM. The CDR3 spans 15 residues. J lost 6 bases, V lost 5 bases, and 4 bases had no gene match. The CDR3 DNA is TGTGCCAGCAGTCCGGGACTAGCGGGAGGGGGCGAGCAGTACTTC. Translation: CASSPGLAGGGEQYF.

This chain connects TRBV28 to TRBJ1-1; D might be TRBD1 (6 bases). Germline loops: CDR1 MDHEN, CDR2 SYDVKM. The CDR3 is 14 residues long. Trimming pared 8 bases from V and 7 bases from J, leaving 20 bases between. In DNA form, the CDR3 reads TGTGCCAGCCATCCGTATCTTTTACAGGGTGAAGCTTTCTTT. Translated, it gives CASHPYLLQGEAFF.

V usage is TRBV18 and J usage is TRBJ1-1; no clear D gene. Germline V lookup: CDR1 KGHSH, CDR2 LQKENI. V was cut by 2 bases and J by 1 base, with 8 bases left in between. The CDR3 runs 14 residues. CDR3 sequence (DNA): TGTGCCAGCTCACCAGGACTCCAGAACACTGAAGCTTTCTTT. It encodes CASSPGLQNTEAFF. The complete variable domain, with remaining parts taken from reference TRBV18 and TRBJ1-1, reads NAGVMQNPRHLVRRRGQEARLRCSPMKGHSHVYWYRQLPEEGLKFMVYLQKENIIDESGMPKERFSAEFPKEGPSILRIQQVVRGDSAAYFCASSPGLQNTEAFFGQGTRLTVV.

The gene calls are TRBV5-8 and TRBJ2-5; 10 bases line up with TRBD1. V lost 4 bases to trimming and J lost 3 bases; unmatched junction nucleotides: 9. This CDR3 spans 16 amino acids. Germline V gives CDR1 SGHTS, CDR2 YDEGEE. CDR3 residues: CASSDRDRGLEETQYF. The CDR3 nucleotides read TGTGCCAGCAGCGACCGGGACAGGGGTCTGGAAGAGACCCAGTACTTC.

The V and J genes are TRBV19 and TRBJ1-1; D is perhaps TRBD1 (5 bases). Germline V gene data show CDR1 as LNHDA and CDR2 as SQIVND (reference sequence). Trimming removed 4 bases from V and 4 bases from J, with 13 bases in between. The length of the CDR3 is 14 residues. CDR3 in DNA: TGTGCCAGTAGTACGAACAGGTTAAGCACTGAAGCTTTCTTT. Translated: CASSTNRLSTEAFF.

V usage is TRBV13 and J usage is TRBJ2-4, with 9 positions matching TRBD2. Germline V gives CDR1 PRHDT, CDR2 FYEKMQ (reference sequence). The CDR3 is made up of 17 amino acids. V was clipped by 2 bases and J by 3 bases; unmatched bases: 8. The CDR3 loop reads CASSLMPAGGYKNIQYF. The CDR3 bases are TGTGCCAGCAGCTTAATGCCTGCGGGGGGGTACAAAAACATTCAGTACTTC.

This chain uses TRBV27 with TRBJ2-5; TRBD2 matches 10 bases. V dropped 3 bases and J dropped 5; count of bases not matched to a gene: 6. The CDR3 sequence is 15 residues long. From germline, CDR1 is MNHEY and CDR2 SMNVEV (reference sequence). DNA of the CDR3: TGTGCCAGCAGTTTGCTAGCGGGAGAGGTGGAGACCCAGTACTTC. The encoded protein is CASSLLAGEVETQYF.

This chain connects TRBV6-4 to TRBJ2-6; 7 positions agree with TRBD1. After removal of 5 bases from V and 4 bases from J, the junction contained 8 bases not matched to a gene. The CDR3 covers 16 residues. Germline CDR1 and CDR2: MRHNA and SNTAGT. The CDR3 DNA reads as TGTGCCAGCAGTCCCGGGACAGTTCTGGGGGCCAACGTCCTGACTTTC. It specifies CASSPGTVLGANVLTF.

V usage is TRBV2 and J usage is TRBJ1-6; tentatively, D is TRBD1 (6 bases). Trimming took off 6 bases at V and 8 bases at J, with 20 bases between the two ends. CDR3 length: 16 amino acids. The germline gives CDR1 SNHLY, CDR2 FYNNEI. CDR3 DNA: TGTGCCAGCAGCCGACAGGCTGGTGAGTCGGATTCACCCCTCCACTTT. As protein: CASSRQAGESDSPLHF.

This sequence joins TRBV6-6 and TRBJ2-1; 8 nucleotides agree with TRBD2. In germline, CDR1 is MNHNY, CDR2 SVGAGI (reference sequence). J gave up 7 bases and V 4 bases, and 3 bases lay outside the gene matches. The CDR3 totals 13 residues. CDR3 sequence: CASSSGLVNEQFF. DNA for the CDR3: TGTGCCAGCAGTTCGGGACTAGTTAATGAGCAGTTCTTC.

The chain combines TRBV28 with TRBJ2-7; a weak D match, TRBD1 (6 bases). With 5 bases removed from V and 5 bases from J, the gap between germline ends came to 16 bases. The CDR3 has 14 residues. Germline CDR1 and CDR2: MDHEN and SYDVKM. CDR3 DNA: TGTGCCAGCAGTGTGATACAGGGAACTAACGAGCAGTACTTC. Protein: CASSVIQGTNEQYF.

The gene calls are TRBV28 and TRBJ2-7, with 9 nucleotides matching TRBD1. With V trimmed by 6 bases and J by 5 bases, 14 bases remained unmatched. This CDR3 is 16 amino acids long. Germline V gene sequence: CDR1 MDHEN, CDR2 SYDVKM. The CDR3: CASSNTLGGQGHEQYF. The DNA for the CDR3 is TGTGCCAGCAGCAACACGCTAGGGGGACAGGGCCACGAGCAGTACTTC.

This chain uses TRBV28 with TRBJ2-1, with 10 bases fitting TRBD2. Germline CDR1 is MDHEN and CDR2 is SYDVKM. Losses at the gene ends were 5 bases for V and 11 bases for J; bases not matched to a gene: 12. The CDR3 runs to 15 residues. DNA of the CDR3: TGTGCCAGCAGTGCCCCCTGGGGTAGCGGGGGGAAGCAGTTCTTC. This codes for CASSAPWGSGGKQFF.